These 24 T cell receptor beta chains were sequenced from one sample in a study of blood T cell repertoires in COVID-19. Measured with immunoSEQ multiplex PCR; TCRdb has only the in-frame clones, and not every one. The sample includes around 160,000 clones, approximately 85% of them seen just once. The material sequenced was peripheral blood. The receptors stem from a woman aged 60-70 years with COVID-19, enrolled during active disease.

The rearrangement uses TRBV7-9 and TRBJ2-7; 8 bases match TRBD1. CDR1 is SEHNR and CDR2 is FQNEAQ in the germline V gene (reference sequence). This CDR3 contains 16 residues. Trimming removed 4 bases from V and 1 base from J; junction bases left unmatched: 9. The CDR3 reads CASSSAGTGASYEQYF. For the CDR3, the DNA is TGTGCCAGCAGCTCCGCGGGGACAGGAGCTTCCTACGAGCAGTACTTC.

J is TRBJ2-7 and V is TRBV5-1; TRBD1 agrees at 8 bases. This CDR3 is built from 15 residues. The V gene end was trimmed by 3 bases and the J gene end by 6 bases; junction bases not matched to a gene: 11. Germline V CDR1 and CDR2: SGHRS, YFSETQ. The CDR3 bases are TGCGCCAGCAGCTCCGGACAGGGAGCCGTTAGCGAGCAGTACTTC. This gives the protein CASSSGQGAVSEQYF.

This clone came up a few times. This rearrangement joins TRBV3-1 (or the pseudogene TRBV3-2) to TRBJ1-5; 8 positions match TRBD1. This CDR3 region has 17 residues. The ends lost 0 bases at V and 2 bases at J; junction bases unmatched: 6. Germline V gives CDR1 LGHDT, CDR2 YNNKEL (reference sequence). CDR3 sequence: CASSQDATGVGNQPQHF. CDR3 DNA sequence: TGTGCCAGCAGCCAAGACGCGACAGGGGTGGGCAATCAGCCCCAGCATTTT.

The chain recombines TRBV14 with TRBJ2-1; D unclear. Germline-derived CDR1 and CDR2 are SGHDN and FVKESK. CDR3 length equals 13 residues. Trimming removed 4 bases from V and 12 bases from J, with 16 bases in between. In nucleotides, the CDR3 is TGTGCCAGCAGCCTGTTCGGGTCCGGTGGGCAGTTCTTC. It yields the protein CASSLFGSGGQFF. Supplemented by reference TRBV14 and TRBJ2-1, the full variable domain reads EAGVTQFPSHSVIEKGQTVTLRCDPISGHDNLYWYRRVMGKEIKFLLHFVKESKQDESGMPNNRFLAERTGGTYSTLKVQPAELEDSGVYFCASSLFGSGGQFFGPGTRLTVL.

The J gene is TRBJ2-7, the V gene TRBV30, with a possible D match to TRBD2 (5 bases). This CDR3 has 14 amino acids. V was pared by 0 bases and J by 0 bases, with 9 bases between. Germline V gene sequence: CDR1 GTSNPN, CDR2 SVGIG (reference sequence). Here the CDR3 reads CAWSVPGYSYEQYF. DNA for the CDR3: TGTGCCTGGAGTGTACCGGGATACTCCTACGAGCAGTACTTC.

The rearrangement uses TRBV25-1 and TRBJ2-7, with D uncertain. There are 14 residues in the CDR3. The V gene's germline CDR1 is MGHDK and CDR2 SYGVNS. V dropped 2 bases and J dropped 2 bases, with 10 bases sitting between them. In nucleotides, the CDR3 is TGTGCCAGCAGTGAAACCCCCAGCGCCTACGAGCAGTACTTC. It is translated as CASSETPSAYEQYF.

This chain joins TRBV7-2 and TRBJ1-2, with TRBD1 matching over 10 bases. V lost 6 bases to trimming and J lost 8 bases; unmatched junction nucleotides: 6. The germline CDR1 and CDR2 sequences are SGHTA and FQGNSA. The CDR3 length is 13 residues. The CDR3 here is CASRSDRGSGYTF. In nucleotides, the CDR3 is TGTGCCAGCAGATCGGACAGGGGGAGCGGCTACACCTTC.

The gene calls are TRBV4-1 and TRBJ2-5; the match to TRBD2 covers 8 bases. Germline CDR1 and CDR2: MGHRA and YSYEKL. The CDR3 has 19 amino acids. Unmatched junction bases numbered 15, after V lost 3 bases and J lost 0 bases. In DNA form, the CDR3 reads TGCGCCAGCAGCCAGGAACGATTGGGGGATAGCGGGGACCAAGAGACCCAGTACTTC. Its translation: CASSQERLGDSGDQETQYF.

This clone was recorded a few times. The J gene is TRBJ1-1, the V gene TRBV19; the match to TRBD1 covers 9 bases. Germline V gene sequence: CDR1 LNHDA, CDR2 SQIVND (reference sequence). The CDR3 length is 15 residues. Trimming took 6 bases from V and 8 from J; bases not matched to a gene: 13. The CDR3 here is CASSRGDREFSEAFF. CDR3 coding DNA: TGTGCCAGTAGCCGGGGGGACAGGGAATTTAGCGAAGCTTTCTTT.

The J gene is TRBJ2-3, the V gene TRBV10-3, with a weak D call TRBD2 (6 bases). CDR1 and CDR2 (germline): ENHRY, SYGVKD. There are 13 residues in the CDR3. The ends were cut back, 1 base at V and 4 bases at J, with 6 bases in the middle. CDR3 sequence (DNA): TGTGCCATCAGTGAGTGGGGGGCAGATACGCAGTATTTT. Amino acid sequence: CAISEWGADTQYF.

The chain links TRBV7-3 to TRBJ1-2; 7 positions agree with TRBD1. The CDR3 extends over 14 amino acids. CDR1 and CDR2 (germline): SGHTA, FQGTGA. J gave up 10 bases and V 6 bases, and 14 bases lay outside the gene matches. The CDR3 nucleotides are TGTGCCAGCAGACCCGGGAAAGGGGGCTTTAACTACACCTTC. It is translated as CASRPGKGGFNYTF.

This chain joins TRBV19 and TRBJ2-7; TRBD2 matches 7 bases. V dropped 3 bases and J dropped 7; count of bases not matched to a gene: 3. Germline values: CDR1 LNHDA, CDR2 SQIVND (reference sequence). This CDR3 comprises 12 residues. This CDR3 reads CASSIGGGEQYF. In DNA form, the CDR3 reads TGTGCCAGTAGTATCGGGGGAGGGGAGCAGTACTTC.

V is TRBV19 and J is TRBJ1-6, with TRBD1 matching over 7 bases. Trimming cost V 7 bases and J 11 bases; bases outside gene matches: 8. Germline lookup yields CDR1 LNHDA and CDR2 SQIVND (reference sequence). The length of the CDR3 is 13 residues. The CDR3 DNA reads TGTGCCAGTAACCCACAGGGGTCGGCACCCCTCCACTTT. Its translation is CASNPQGSAPLHF.

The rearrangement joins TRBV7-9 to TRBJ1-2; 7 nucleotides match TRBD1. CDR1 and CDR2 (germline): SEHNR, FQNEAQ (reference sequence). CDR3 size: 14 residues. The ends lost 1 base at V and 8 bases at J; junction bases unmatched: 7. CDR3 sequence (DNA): TGTGCCAGCAGCTTAGTAGGCAGGGGGGACGGCTACACCTTC. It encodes CASSLVGRGDGYTF.

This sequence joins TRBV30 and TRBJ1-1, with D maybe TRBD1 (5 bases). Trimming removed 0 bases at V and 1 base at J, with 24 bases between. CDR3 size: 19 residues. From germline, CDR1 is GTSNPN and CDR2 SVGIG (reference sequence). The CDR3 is CAWSVFYRRDGQQNTEAFF. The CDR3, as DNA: TGTGCCTGGAGTGTTTTTTACAGGAGGGATGGACAACAGAACACTGAAGCTTTCTTT. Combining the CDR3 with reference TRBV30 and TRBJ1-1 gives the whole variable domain SQTIHQWPATLVQPVGSPLSLECTVEGTSNPNLYWYRQAAGRGLQLLFYSVGIGQISSEVPQNLSASRPQDRQFILSSKKLLLSDSGFYLCAWSVFYRRDGQQNTEAFFGQGTRLTVV.

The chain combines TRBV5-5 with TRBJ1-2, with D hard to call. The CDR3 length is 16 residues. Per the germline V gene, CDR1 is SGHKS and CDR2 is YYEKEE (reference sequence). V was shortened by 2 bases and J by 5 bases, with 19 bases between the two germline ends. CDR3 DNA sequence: TGTGCCAGCAGCTTCCCGTATTCTCCACAGACATATGGCTACACCTTC. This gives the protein CASSFPYSPQTYGYTF.

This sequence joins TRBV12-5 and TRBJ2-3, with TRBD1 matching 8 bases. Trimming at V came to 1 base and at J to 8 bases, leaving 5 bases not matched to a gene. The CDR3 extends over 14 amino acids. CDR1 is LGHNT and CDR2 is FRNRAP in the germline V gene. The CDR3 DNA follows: TGTGCTAGTGGTTTGGGGACAGGGTCGGGTACGCAGTATTTT. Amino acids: CASGLGTGSGTQYF.

The CDR3 spells CASSVARLVAYNEQFF. The CDR3 coding sequence is TGTGCCAGCAGCGTAGCAAGACTAGTCGCCTACAATGAGCAGTTCTTC. This chain links TRBV9 with TRBJ2-1; a possible D gene is TRBD2 (6 bases). The germline CDR1 and CDR2 sequences are SGDLS and YYNGEE. This CDR3 is built from 16 residues. Trimming pared 0 bases from V and 2 bases from J, leaving 12 bases between.

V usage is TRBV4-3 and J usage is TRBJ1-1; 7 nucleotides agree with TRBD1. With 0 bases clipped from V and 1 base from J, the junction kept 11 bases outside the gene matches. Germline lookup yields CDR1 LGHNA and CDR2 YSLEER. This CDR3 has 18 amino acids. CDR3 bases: TGCGCCAGCAGCCAAGACGGACAGGCCGAAATTAAGAACACTGAAGCTTTCTTT. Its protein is CASSQDGQAEIKNTEAFF.

The CDR3 coding sequence is TGTGCCAGCAGTTTTGGCGGGGGGGCCGGTGAGCAGTTCTTC. This translates into CASSFGGGAGEQFF. The chain links TRBV6-2 or TRBV6-3 to TRBJ2-1, with 9 bases fitting TRBD2. CDR3 length equals 14 residues. The J segment lost 9 bases and the V segment lost 4 bases, leaving 7 bases of the junction unmatched. In germline, CDR1 is MNHEY, CDR2 SVGEGT.

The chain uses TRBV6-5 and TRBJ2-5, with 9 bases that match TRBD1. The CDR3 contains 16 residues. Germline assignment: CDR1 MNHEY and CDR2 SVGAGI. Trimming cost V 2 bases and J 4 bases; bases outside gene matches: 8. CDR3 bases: TGTGCCAGCAGTTACCCCAACCCGACAGGGGGAGAGACCCAGTACTTC. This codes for CASSYPNPTGGETQYF.

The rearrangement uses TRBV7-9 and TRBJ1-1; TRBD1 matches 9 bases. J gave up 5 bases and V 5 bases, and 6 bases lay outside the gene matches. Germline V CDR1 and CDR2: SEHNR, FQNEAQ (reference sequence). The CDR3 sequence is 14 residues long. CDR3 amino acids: CASSTGQGNTEAFF. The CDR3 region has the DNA TGTGCCAGCAGCACGGGACAGGGTAATACTGAAGCTTTCTTT.

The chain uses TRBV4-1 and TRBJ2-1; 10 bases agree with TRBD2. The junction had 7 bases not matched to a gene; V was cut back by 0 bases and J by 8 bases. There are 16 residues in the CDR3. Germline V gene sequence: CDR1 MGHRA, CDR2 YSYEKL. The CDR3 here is CASSQDRTSGWYEQFF. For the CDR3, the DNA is TGCGCCAGCAGCCAAGACCGGACTAGCGGCTGGTATGAGCAGTTCTTC.

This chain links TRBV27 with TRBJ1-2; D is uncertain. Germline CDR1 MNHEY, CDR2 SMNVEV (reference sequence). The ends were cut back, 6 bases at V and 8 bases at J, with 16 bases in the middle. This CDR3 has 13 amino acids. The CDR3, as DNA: TGTGCCAGCAGCCCCACAGAGAATTACGGCTACACCTTC. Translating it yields CASSPTENYGYTF.